A selection of T cell receptor beta chains follows, all from one sample in a study of control samples from healthy donors and cancer patients. The method was immunoSEQ multiplex PCR; TCRdb's version includes in-frame clones alone and lacks a portion of them. The table for this sample gives approximately 190,000 clones. Material: blood. These receptors were taken from a woman in her twenties or thirties in good health. CDR3s include the opening cysteine and the closing phenylalanine or tryptophan.

V: TRBV6-5
J: TRBJ1-2
CDR3: CASTANYGYTF

V: TRBV29-1
J: TRBJ1-1
CDR3: CSAGRNTEAFF

V: TRBV28
J: TRBJ1-2
CDR3: CATLEGHRSYNYGYTF

V: TRBV10-3
J: TRBJ2-7
CDR3: CAISESVGKGSYEQYF

V: TRBV5-4
J: TRBJ2-3
CDR3: CASSNVRASTDTQYF

V: TRBV5-1
J: TRBJ2-2
CDR3: CASSVYRDTGELFF

V: TRBV6-1
J: TRBJ1-4
CDR3: CASSDWGEKLFF

V: TRBV14
J: TRBJ2-3
CDR3: CASSQGRTSGSDTQYF

V: TRBV9
J: TRBJ1-1
CDR3: CASSVGQGGWNTEAFF

V: TRBV4-1
J: TRBJ1-5
CDR3: CASSLEGRSGQPQHF

V: TRBV15
J: TRBJ1-1
CDR3: CATSSTTVNTEAFF

V: TRBV5-1
J: TRBJ2-7
CDR3: CASSSGSSYEQYF

V: TRBV24-1
J: TRBJ2-7
CDR3: CATSDSTRGGYEQYF

V: TRBV7-9
J: TRBJ2-7
CDR3: CASSPPGSGRTFYEQYF

V: TRBV4-1
J: TRBJ1-5
CDR3: CASSQGPYRDADQPQHF

V: TRBV5-1
J: TRBJ2-6
CDR3: CASQGGSSGANVLTF

V: TRBV7-8
J: TRBJ1-1
CDR3: CASSLGGQGSVWGTEAFF

V: TRBV4-1
J: TRBJ1-5
CDR3: CASSQGGASNQPQHF

V: TRBV20-1
J: TRBJ1-1
CDR3: CSASGGETEAFF

V: TRBV5-1
J: TRBJ1-1
CDR3: CASSQAPTGSNTEAFF

V: TRBV16
J: TRBJ1-2
CDR3: CASSLGTYGYTF

V: TRBV3-1/TRBV3-2
J: TRBJ2-3
CDR3: CASSQDLRGLTDTQYF

V: TRBV9
J: TRBJ1-2
CDR3: CASSVGLDRRDGYTF

V: TRBV6-6
J: TRBJ2-2
CDR3: CASSYLDRTTGELFF

V: TRBV6-5
J: TRBJ1-1
CDR3: CASSYSQGPMNTEAFF

V: TRBV6-5
J: TRBJ2-1
CDR3: CASTSGSYNEQFF

V: TRBV19
J: TRBJ1-1
CDR3: CASKYGQGGTEAFF

V: TRBV6-5
J: TRBJ2-1
CDR3: CASSYDPSYNEQFF

V: TRBV6-2/TRBV6-3
J: TRBJ2-3
CDR3: CASSYARVSTDTQYF

V: TRBV18
J: TRBJ2-2
CDR3: CASSPGSRTGDTGELFF

V: TRBV18
J: TRBJ1-3
CDR3: CASSPAKLGADSGNTIYF

V: TRBV6-2/TRBV6-3
J: TRBJ1-2
CDR3: CASSLAYGYTF